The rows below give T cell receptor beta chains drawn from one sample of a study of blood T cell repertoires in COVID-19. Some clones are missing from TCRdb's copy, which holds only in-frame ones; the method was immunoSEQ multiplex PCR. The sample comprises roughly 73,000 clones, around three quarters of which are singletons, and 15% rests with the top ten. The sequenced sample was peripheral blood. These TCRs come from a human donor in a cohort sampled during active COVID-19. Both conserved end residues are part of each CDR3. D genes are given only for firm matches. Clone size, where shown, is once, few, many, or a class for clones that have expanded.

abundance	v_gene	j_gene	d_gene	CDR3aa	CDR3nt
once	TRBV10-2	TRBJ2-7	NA	CASSELISPQEAYEQYF	TGCGCCAGCAGTGAGTTGATCTCACCCCAGGAGGCCTACGAGCAGTACTTC
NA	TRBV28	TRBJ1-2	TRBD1	CASSRDRGKRYTF	TGTGCCAGCAGCCGGGACAGGGGAAAGAGATACACCTTC
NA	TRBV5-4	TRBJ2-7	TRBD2	CASSLWTSGRREQYF	TGTGCCAGCAGCTTATGGACTAGCGGGAGACGGGAGCAGTACTTC
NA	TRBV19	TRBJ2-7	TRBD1	CASTPGTGLIYEQYF	TGTGCCAGTACCCCGGGGACAGGGTTGATTTACGAGCAGTACTTC
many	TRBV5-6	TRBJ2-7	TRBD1	CASSRQGVAYEQYF	TGTGCCAGCAGCCGACAGGGGGTAGCCTACGAGCAGTACTTC
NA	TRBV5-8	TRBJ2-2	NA	CASSARRGTNTGELFF	TGTGCCAGCAGCGCCCGTAGGGGGACGAACACCGGGGAGCTGTTTTTT
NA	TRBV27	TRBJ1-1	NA	CASSTGSTEAFF	TGTGCCAGCAGCACAGGGAGCACTGAAGCTTTCTTT
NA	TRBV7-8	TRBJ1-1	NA	CASSLEPVMSGEAFF	TGTGCCAGCAGCTTAGAACCCGTCATGAGCGGTGAAGCTTTCTTT
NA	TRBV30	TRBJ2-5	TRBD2	CAWSKTSGSQETQYF	TGTGCCTGGAGTAAGACTAGCGGGAGCCAAGAGACCCAGTACTTC
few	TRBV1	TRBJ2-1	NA	CTSSPPDRGVYNEQFF	TGCACCAGCAGCCCACCCGACAGGGGGGTATACAATGAGCAGTTCTTC
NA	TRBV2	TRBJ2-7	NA	CASRNTGLGEQYF	TGTGCCAGCAGGAATACAGGGTTAGGCGAGCAGTACTTC
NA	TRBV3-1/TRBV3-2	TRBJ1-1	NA	CASSQDRGSEAFF	TGTGCCAGCAGCCAAGACAGGGGCTCTGAAGCTTTCTTT
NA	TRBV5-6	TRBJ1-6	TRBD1	CASSPGQNYNSPLHF	TGTGCCAGCAGCCCGGGACAGAACTATAATTCACCCCTCCACTTT
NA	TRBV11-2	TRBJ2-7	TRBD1	CASSFGQVSSYEQYF	TGTGCCAGCAGCTTTGGACAGGTTAGCTCCTACGAGCAGTACTTC
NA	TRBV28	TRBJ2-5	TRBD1	CASSAGTVQETQYF	TGTGCCAGCAGTGCCGGGACAGTCCAAGAGACCCAGTACTTC
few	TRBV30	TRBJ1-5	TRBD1	CAWSVPRGDNQPQHF	TGTGCCTGGAGTGTACCCAGGGGGGACAATCAGCCCCAGCATTTT
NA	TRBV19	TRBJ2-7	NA	CATQDSQFYEQYF	TGTGCCACCCAGGACTCCCAGTTCTACGAGCAGTACTTC
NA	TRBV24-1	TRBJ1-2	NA	CATSDRSTGYTF	TGTGCCACCAGTGATCGGAGCACTGGCTACACCTTC
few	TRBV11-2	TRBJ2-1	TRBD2	CASSTDSGSSYNEQFF	TGTGCCAGCAGCACAGATAGCGGGAGCTCCTACAATGAGCAGTTCTTC
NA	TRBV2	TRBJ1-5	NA	CASSDGGHQPQHF	TGTGCCAGCAGTGATGGAGGGCATCAGCCCCAGCATTTT
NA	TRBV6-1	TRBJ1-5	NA	CASSDVSNQPQHF	TGTGCCAGCAGTGATGTCAGTAATCAGCCCCAGCATTTT
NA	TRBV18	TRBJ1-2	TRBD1	CASSPTGTATDGYTF	TGTGCCAGCTCACCGACCGGGACAGCAACGGATGGCTACACCTTC
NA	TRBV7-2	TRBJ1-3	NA	CASSLDRFPSGNTIYF	TGTGCCAGCAGCTTAGACAGGTTCCCCTCTGGAAACACCATATATTTT
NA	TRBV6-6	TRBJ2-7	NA	CASSPQGYEQYF	TGTGCCAGCAGTCCTCAGGGTTACGAGCAGTACTTC
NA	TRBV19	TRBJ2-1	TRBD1	CASSVDRGPSYNEQFF	TGTGCCAGTAGTGTGGACAGGGGGCCGTCCTACAATGAGCAGTTCTTC
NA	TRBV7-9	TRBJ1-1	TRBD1	CASSLAGGQAVGTEAFF	TGTGCCAGCAGCTTAGCGGGGGGACAGGCGGTGGGCACTGAAGCTTTCTTT
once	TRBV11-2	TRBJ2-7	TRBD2	CASSLGAGARYEQYF	TGTGCCAGCAGCTTGGGAGCGGGAGCAAGATACGAGCAGTACTTC
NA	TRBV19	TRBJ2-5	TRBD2	CASSPGLAGWGEETQYF	TGTGCCAGTAGCCCGGGACTAGCGGGATGGGGGGAAGAGACCCAGTACTTC
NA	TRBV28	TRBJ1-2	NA	CASSSSTVYYGYTF	TGTGCCAGCAGTTCCTCGACAGTGTACTATGGCTACACCTTC
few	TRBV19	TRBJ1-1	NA	CASSIRSGILDTEAFF	TGTGCCAGTAGTATCAGGTCAGGGATATTGGACACTGAAGCTTTCTTT
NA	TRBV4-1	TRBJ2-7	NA	CASSQEVRVLSYEQYF	TGCGCCAGCAGCCAAGAAGTCCGGGTCCTATCCTACGAGCAGTACTTC
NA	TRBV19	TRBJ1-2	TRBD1	CASSPTSPGGAGYTF	TGTGCCAGTAGTCCCACCTCCCCAGGGGGCGCGGGCTACACCTTC
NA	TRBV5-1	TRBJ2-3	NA	CASSLLGDFTDTQYF	TGCGCCAGCAGCTTGCTAGGGGATTTCACAGATACGCAGTATTTT
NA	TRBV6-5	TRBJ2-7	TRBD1	CASSSGQESYEQYF	TGTGCCAGCAGTTCCGGACAGGAATCCTACGAGCAGTACTTC
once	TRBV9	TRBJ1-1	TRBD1	CASSSTGGGSEAFF	TGTGCCAGCAGCTCGACAGGGGGAGGGTCTGAAGCTTTCTTT
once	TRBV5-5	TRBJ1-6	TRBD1	CASSLPGQGNSPLHF	TGTGCCAGCAGCTTGCCGGGACAGGGAAATTCACCCCTCCACTTT
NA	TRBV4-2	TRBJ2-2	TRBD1	CASSQDWGQGHGELFF	TGTGCCAGCAGCCAAGATTGGGGACAGGGGCACGGGGAGCTGTTTTTT